The present entry profiles one T cell receptor (beta chain) with its context. Its antigen is not identified. This record belongs to a study of T cell responses to AZD1222 COVID-19 vaccine. Study-level background: Pooled samples include second doses given at about 4 or 12 weeks. General study findings and limits: Repertoires were sampled only after the peak T cell response. At baseline, seropositivity was found in only six or seven AZD1222 recipients. CD4 TCRs covered the whole spike, strongest at regions 160-218 and 743-854.

The ends were cut back, 1 base at V and 0 bases at J, with 10 bases in the middle. The CDR3 covers 16 residues. Germline V lookup: CDR1 SGHTA, CDR2 FQGNSA. The assay was immunoSEQ multiplex PCR, and TCRdb's table has in-frame clones only and misses some. Of about 210,000 clones in the sample, about 92% were seen once. The source of this sequence is an adult in good health. The sequencing here drew on peripheral blood, taken on day 0 of AZD1222 vaccination. V usage is TRBV7-2 and J usage is TRBJ1-3, with no clear D. The CDR3 region has the DNA TGTGCCAGCAGCTTAGTACCTGCGATCTCTGGAAACACCATATATTTT. Translated: CASSLVPAISGNTIYF.